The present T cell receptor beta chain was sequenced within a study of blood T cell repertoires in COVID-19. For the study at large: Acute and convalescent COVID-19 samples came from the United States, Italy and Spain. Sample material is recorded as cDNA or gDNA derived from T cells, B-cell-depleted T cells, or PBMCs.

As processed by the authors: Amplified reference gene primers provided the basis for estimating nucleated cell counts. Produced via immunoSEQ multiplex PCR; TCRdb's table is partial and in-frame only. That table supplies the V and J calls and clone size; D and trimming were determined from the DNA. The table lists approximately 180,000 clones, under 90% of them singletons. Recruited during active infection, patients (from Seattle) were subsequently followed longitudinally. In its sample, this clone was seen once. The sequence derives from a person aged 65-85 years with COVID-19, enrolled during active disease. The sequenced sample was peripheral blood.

In DNA, the CDR3 is TGTGCCAGCGAGCCGGACTACCAGCCCCAGCATTTT. This encodes CASEPDYQPQHF. The J gene is TRBJ1-5, the V gene TRBV6-5, with unresolved D. This CDR3 is built from 12 residues. V dropped 8 bases and J dropped 7 bases, with 12 bases sitting between them. CDR1 is MNHEY and CDR2 is SVGAGI in the germline V gene.